A single TCR beta chain is shown here with its context. The antigen is undetermined. At one of its ends the junction is not consistent with the germline gene, which may arise from a read error. Combining a sample-barcoded 5' primer with a J-beta primer mix, a second PCR ran for roughly 6 to 12 cycles. Template switching added a 12-random-nucleotide identifier to every cDNA molecule. No fewer than 3 million CDR3-containing paired-end reads came from each sample. TCRdb reprocessed the 5' RACE reads via MiXCR and lists one record per CDR3 protein. The sample includes 1.5 million to 1.8 million distinct CDR3 sequences, less than 45% of them seen just once. This entry belongs to a study of blood T cells in healthy people across ages. The study's findings and limits: It was the long-lived donors that had more naive CD4+ cells and higher diversity than aged donors.

The people who gave samples were healthy Caucasians from Russia, aged about 6 to 95. Sample: blood. The clonotype was recovered from a young woman in good health.

The CDR3 DNA follows: TGCAGTACTAGCGGGACTCAGACAGATACGCAGTATTTT. Protein product: CSTSGTQTDTQYF. The chain carries TRBV20-1 and TRBJ2-3; 10 positions agree with TRBD2. The CDR3 spans 13 residues. Germline CDR1 is DFQATT and CDR2 is SNEGSKA (reference sequence).